This T cell receptor (beta chain) originates from a study of blood T cell repertoires in COVID-19. Study at large: Sites across the United States, Italy and Spain contributed samples from acute and convalescent COVID-19. PBMCs, B-cell-depleted T cells, or T cells provided the cDNA or gDNA that made up the material.

This CDR3 has 17 residues. V was trimmed by 4 bases and J by 4 bases, leaving 22 bases between them. Germline loops: CDR1 SGHAT, CDR2 FQNNGV. Seattle's cohort entered during active infection and was followed longitudinally. Original processing methods: Amplification of reference gene primers provided the estimated nucleated cell counts. This table comes from immunoSEQ multiplex PCR, and its TCRdb copy is limited to in-frame clones, with some not included. The V and J calls and the clone size are those of that table, but D and trimming were determined from the DNA. Found here are 200,000 to 300,000 clones, 75% to 95% of them singletons; the top ten hold about 2.5%.

The sample consisted of peripheral blood. The TCR comes from a person aged 18-30 years with COVID-19, enrolled during active disease. The V and J genes are TRBV11-2 and TRBJ1-2; a weak D match, TRBD1 (6 bases). The CDR3 DNA follows: TGTGCCAGCAGCTCGTTAAAAAGGGACAATCATGGCTATGGCTACACCTTC. As protein: CASSSLKRDNHGYGYTF.